This TCR beta chain was obtained from a study of CXCR3-negative and CXCR3-positive naive CD8 T cells. The sorting of each CD8+ T cell subset was done in triplicate, at some 270,000 cells each. About this clonotype: Antigen unknown.

Via 5' RACE with UMI labels, TRB cDNA libraries were prepared. TCRdb reanalyzed the 5' RACE reads and collapses them to one entry per CDR3 protein, without DNA. There are about 140,000 distinct CDR3 sequences in the sample, with 0.41% held by the top ten. Notes on the study in general: Naive cells used TRBV-TRBJ genes in much the same way whether CXCR3-negative or CXCR3-positive; memory cells did not. TRB CDR3s of CXCR3-positive naive cells were more hydrophobic than those of CXCR3-negative naive cells.

The sample taken for sequencing was naive CXCR3+ CD8+ T cells from blood. Subset: CD45RO-CCR7+CD27+CD95- naive CD8+ T cells expressing CXCR3 (TNR3+). The TCR originated in a human donor in good health. Some clones in this sample may be carry-over from other donors' samples.

The CDR3 loop is CASSESGDYSNQPQHF. This chain connects TRBV6-6 to TRBJ1-5. The CDR3 loop spans 16 amino acids. CDR1 and CDR2 from the germline V gene are MNHNY and SVGAGI (reference sequence).